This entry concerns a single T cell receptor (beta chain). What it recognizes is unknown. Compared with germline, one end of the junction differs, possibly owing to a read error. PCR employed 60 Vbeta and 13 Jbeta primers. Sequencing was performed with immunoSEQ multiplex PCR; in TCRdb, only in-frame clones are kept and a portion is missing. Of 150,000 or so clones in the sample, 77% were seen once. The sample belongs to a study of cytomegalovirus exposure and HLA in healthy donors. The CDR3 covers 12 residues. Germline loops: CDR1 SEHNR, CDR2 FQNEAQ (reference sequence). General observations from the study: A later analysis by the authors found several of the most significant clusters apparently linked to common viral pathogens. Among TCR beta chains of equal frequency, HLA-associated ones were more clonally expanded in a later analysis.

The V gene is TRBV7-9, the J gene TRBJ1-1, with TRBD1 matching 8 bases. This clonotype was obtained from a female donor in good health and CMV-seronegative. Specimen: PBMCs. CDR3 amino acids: CSSSLGQGEAFF. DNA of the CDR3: TGTTCCAGCAGCCTAGGACAGGGTGAAGCTTTCTTT.